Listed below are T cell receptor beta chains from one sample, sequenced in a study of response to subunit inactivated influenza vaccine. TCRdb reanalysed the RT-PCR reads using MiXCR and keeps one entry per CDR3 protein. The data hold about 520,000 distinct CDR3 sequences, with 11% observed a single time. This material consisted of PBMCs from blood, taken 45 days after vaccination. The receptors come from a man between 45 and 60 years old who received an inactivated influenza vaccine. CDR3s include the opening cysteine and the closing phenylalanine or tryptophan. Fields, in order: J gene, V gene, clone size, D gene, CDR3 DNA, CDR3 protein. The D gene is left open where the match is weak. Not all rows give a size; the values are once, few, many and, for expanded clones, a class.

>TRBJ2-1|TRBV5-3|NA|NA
TGTGCCAGAAGCTTTATCTGGGACCGAGGCCCGTCGAGCTCCTACAATGAGCAGTTCTTC
CARSFIWDRGPSSSYNEQFF
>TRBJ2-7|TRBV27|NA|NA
TGTGCCAGCAGTTTATCCAGCGGGCACTCCTACGAGCAGTACTTC
CASSLSSGHSYEQYF
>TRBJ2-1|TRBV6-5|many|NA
TGTGCCAGCAGTTACCTTAGGGGTAATGAGCAGTTCTTC
CASSYLRGNEQFF
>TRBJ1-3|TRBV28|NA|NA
TGTGCCAGCAGTTTACCCCTCGGGGGAACCTGGAACACCATATATTTT
CASSLPLGGTWNTIYF
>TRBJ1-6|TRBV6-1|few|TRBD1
TGTGCCAGCAGGGACAGGGGGCGTACCTATAATTCACCCCTCCACTTT
CASRDRGRTYNSPLHF
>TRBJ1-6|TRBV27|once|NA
TGTGCCAGTGGGGAGGTTAAATCACCCCTCCACTTT
CASGEVKSPLHF
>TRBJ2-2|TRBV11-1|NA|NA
TGTGCCAGCAGCTTCGACCAGAACACCGGGGAGCTGCTTTTT
CASSFDQNTGELLF
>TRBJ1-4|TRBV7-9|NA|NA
TGTGCCAGCAGCACGGGGGTCCAAACTGCAACTAATGAAAAACTGTTTTTT
CASSTGVQTATNEKLFF
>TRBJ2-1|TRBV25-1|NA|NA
TGTGCCAGCAGTGAAGACTGGGGGAGGCATGAGCAGTTCTTC
CASSEDWGRHEQFF
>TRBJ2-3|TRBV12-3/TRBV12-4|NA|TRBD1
TGTGCCAGCAGGACAGGGTCAGATACGCAGTATTTT
CASRTGSDTQYF
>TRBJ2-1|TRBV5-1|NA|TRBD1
TGCGCCAGCCACGGTGGACAGGGCAATGAGCAGTTCTTC
CASHGGQGNEQFF
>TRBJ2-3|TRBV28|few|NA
TGTGCCAGCAGTTCCTCTAATTCGCTTGAACGGCCAGATACGCAGTATTTT
CASSSSNSLERPDTQYF
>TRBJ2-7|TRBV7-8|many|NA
TGTGCCAGCAGCCAAGGTGTAGCTCAGGGAAATACCTACGAGCAGTACTTC
CASSQGVAQGNTYEQYF
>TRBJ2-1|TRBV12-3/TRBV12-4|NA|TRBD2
TGTGCCAGCAGTCTCTTGGGGCGGGGGAGCGGTGAGCAGTTCTTC
CASSLLGRGSGEQFF
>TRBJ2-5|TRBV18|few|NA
TGTGCCAGCTCCGCAGCGAGTTTACGGGCAGAAGAGACCCAGTACTTC
CASSAASLRAEETQYF
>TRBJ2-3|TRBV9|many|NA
TGTGCCAGCAGTCTCGGGGGCCACAGCACAGATACGCAGTATTTT
CASSLGGHSTDTQYF
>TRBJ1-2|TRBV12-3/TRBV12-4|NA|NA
TGTGCCAGCAGAATCTGGCAGGTACGGAACTATGGCTACACCTTC
CASRIWQVRNYGYTF
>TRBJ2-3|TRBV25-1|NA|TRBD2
TGTGCCAGCAGTGCCGGGACTAGCGGGCTTCGGGGGGATACGCAGTATTTT
CASSAGTSGLRGDTQYF
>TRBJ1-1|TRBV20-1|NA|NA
TGCAGTGCTGGGAGGGTGGTGAACACTGAAGCTTTCTTT
CSAGRVVNTEAFF
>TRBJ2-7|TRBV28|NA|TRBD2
TGTGCCAGCAGTTTCATAGCGGGAGTGGGCGAGCAGTACTTC
CASSFIAGVGEQYF
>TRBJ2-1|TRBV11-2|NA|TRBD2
TGTGCCAGCAGCTTAGTTATCGCTAGCGGGCCTTTCTTC
CASSLVIASGPFF
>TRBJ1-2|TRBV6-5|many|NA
TGTGCCAGCAGTTACTCGTCGGGGGGCTATGGCTACACCTTC
CASSYSSGGYGYTF
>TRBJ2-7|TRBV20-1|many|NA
TGCAGTGCTAGGTCGTGGGGAGAACGCTACGAGCAGTACTTC
CSARSWGERYEQYF
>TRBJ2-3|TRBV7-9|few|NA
TGTGCCAGCAGCCCCCGGCGGGTAGGCACAGATACGCAGTATTTT
CASSPRRVGTDTQYF
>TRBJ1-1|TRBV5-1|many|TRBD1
TGCGCCAGCAGCCTACAGGGGGCTCTGGACACTGAAGCTTTCTTT
CASSLQGALDTEAFF
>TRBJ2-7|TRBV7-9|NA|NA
TGTGCCAGCAGCTCAATCAGGGGCGCAGGCGAGCAGTACTTC
CASSSIRGAGEQYF
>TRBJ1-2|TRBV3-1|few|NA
TGTGCCAGCAGCCAAGGGAGAATGGGGGGCTATGGCTACACCTTC
CASSQGRMGGYGYTF
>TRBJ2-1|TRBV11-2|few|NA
TGTGCCAGCAGCTCACTAGGGGCTGAGCAGTTCTTC
CASSSLGAEQFF
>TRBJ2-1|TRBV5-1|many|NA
TGCGCCAGCAGCTCGACCTGGACAGGGAGGGATGAGCAGTTCTTC
CASSSTWTGRDEQFF
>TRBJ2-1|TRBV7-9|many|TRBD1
TGTGCCAGCAGCCTACCGGGACAGGTCCACAATGAGCAGTTCTTC
CASSLPGQVHNEQFF
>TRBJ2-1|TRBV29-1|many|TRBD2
TGCAGCGTTGAACCTAGCGGGGTAGAGAATGAGCAGTTCTTC
CSVEPSGVENEQFF
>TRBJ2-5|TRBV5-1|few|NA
TGCGCCAGCAGCTTTAGCGGAAGAGGTGACATAGAGACCCAGTACTTC
CASSFSGRGDIETQYF
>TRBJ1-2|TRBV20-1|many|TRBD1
TGCAGTGCGGGGGCACAGGGGCAATATGGCTACACCTTC
CSAGAQGQYGYTF
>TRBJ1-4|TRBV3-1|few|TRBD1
TGTGCCAGCAGCCCTTGGACAGGTGGGGAAGAAAAACTGTTTTTT
CASSPWTGGEEKLFF
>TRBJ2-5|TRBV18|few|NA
TGTGCCAGCTCACCCCTCGCTTCGGCCGAGACCCAGTACTTC
CASSPLASAETQYF
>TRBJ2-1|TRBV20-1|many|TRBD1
TGCAGTGCCAAGCTAGTAAGGGACAGGGTATCGAGGAATGAGCAGTTCTTC
CSAKLVRDRVSRNEQFF
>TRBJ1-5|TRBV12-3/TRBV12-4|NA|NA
TGTGCCAGCAGTCCCCGGGGGTTTAGCAATCAGCCCCAGCATTTT
CASSPRGFSNQPQHF
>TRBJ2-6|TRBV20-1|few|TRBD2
TGCAGTGCTAGGTCCGGGACTAGTTATTCTGGGGCCAACGTCCTGACTTTC
CSARSGTSYSGANVLTF
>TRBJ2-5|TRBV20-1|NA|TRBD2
TGCAGTGCTAGTGCAGCGGGGGCACCGGAGACCCAGTACTTC
CSASAAGAPETQYF
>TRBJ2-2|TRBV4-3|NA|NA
TGCGCCAGCAGCCCTTCAGGAGTAGGCTCCGGGGAGCTGTTTTTT
CASSPSGVGSGELFF
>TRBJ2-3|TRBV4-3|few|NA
TGCGCCAGCAGCCAAGGTGTTGGGGGGCGGCCCGCAGATACGCAGTATTTT
CASSQGVGGRPADTQYF
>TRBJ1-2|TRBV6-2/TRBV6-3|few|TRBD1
TGTGCCAGCAGACCCTCTTGGACAGGGGGCGGTGGCTACACCTTC
CASRPSWTGGGGYTF
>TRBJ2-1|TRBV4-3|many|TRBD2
TGCGCCAGCAGCCAAGATGGTTGGACTAGCGGGAATGAGCAGTTCTTC
CASSQDGWTSGNEQFF
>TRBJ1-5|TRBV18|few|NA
TGTGCCAGCTCACTTTCGGGACCCGCCGGCCGGGATCAGCCCCAGCATTTT
CASSLSGPAGRDQPQHF
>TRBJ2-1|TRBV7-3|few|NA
TGTGCCAGCAGCTTGGGACCGGAAGATGAGCAGTTCTTC
CASSLGPEDEQFF
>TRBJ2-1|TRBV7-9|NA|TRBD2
TGTGCCAGCAGCCCTGGGGGGCTAGCGGGGGGGCTGAATGAGCAGTTCTTC
CASSPGGLAGGLNEQFF
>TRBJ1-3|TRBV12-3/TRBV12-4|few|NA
TGTGCCAGCAGGAAAATGATCTCTGGAAACACCATATATTTT
CASRKMISGNTIYF
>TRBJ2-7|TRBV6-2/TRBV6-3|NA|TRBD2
TGTGCCAGCAGTTACTCAGCGGGAGCCTCCTACGAGCAGTACTTC
CASSYSAGASYEQYF
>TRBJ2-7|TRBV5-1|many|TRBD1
TGCGCCAGCAGCTTGCAGGGGGTCTACGAGCAGTACTTC
CASSLQGVYEQYF
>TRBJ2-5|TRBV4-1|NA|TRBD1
TGCGCCAGCAGCCAAGAAGGGACAGGGAGGGCAGAGACCCAGTACTTC
CASSQEGTGRAETQYF
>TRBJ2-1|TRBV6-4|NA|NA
TGTGCCAGCAACCCGTGGGGGGTAGAAGGATCGATGGGCTATTCCTACAATGAGCAGTTCTTC
CASNPWGVEGSMGYSYNEQFF
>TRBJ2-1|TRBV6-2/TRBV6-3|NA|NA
TGTGCCAGCAGTTACTCTCGCTACAATGAGCAGTTCTTC
CASSYSRYNEQFF
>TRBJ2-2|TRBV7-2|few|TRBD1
TGTGCCAGCAGCGTGGCACAGGGGGCGACCGGGGAGCTGTTTTTT
CASSVAQGATGELFF
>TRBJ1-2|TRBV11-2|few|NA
TGTGCCAGCAGCCATCAGACTAACTATGGCTACACCTTC
CASSHQTNYGYTF
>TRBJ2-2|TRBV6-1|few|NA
TGTGCCACGAAGCAGGGCCGAAACACCGGGGAGCTGTTTTTT
CATKQGRNTGELFF
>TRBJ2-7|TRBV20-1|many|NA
TGCAGTGCTAGACCAGGGGCCTCCTACGAGCAGTACTTC
CSARPGASYEQYF
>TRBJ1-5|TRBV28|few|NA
TGTGCCAGCAGTTTCCTACGGACATCTCGTCAGCCCCAGCATTTT
CASSFLRTSRQPQHF
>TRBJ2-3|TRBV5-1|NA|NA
TGCGCCAGCAGCTTGATGACTAAAAACACAGATACGCAGTATTTT
CASSLMTKNTDTQYF
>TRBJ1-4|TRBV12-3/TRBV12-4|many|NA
TGTGCCAGCAGTTGGTCCGGGGCTGGTGAAAAACTGTTTTTT
CASSWSGAGEKLFF
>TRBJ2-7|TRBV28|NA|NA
TGTGCCAGCAGTTTCGTAGGGCTCTCCTACGAGCAGTACTTC
CASSFVGLSYEQYF